The TCR beta chain under discussion was sequenced for a study of identical twins. Unique molecular identifiers were present on cDNA, and template switching added a universal primer site. TCRdb fed the 5' RACE reads into MiXCR, producing one record per CDR3 protein. The table shows about 500,000 distinct CDR3 sequences, with around 15% occurring only once. Healthy Caucasians were all of the donors. Losses at the gene ends were 2 bases for V and 2 bases for J; bases not matched to a gene: 6. Per the germline V gene, CDR1 is MDHEN and CDR2 is SYDVKM. The CDR3 length is 16 residues. This sample also belongs to another study, concerning yellow fever vaccine responses in identical twins. That paper states: On the reported evidence, twins' vaccine T cell responses seemed partly convergent and partly personalized.

The origin of this receptor is a woman in her late teens or twenties in good health. The chain uses TRBV28 and TRBJ2-7, with 10 bases lining up with TRBD1. Sequencing was carried out using CD4+ T cells sorted from blood. The CDR3 is CASSLPGQGTPYEQYF. The CDR3 nucleotides are TGTGCCAGCAGTTTACCGGGACAGGGGACACCCTACGAGCAGTACTTC. Full variable domain (outside the CDR3, taken from reference TRBV28 and TRBJ2-7): DVKVTQSSRYLVKRTGEKVFLECVQDMDHENMFWYRQDPGLGLRLIYFSYDVKMKEKGDIPEGYSVSREKKERFSLILESASTNQTSMYLCASSLPGQGTPYEQYFGPGTRLTVT.